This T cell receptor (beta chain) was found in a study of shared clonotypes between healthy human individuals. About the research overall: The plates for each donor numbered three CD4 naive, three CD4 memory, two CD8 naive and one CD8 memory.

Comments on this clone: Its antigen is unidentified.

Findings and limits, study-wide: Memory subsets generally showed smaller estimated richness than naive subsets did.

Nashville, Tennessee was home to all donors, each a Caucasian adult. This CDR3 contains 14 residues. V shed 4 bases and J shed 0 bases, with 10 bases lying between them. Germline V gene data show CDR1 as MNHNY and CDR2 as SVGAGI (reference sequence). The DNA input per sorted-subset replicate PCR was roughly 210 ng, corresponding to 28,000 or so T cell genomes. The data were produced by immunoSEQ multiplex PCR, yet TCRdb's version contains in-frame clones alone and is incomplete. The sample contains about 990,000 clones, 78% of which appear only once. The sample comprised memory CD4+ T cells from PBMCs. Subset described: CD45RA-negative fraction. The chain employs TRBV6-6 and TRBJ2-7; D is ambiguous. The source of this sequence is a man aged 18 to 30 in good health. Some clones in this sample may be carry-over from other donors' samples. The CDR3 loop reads CASSLSISSYEQYF. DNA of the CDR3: TGTGCCAGCAGTTTATCAATTTCCTCCTACGAGCAGTACTTC.